The T cell receptor (beta chain) under discussion was sequenced for a study of CD8 T cells in ankylosing spondylitis. Only a few counts were recorded for this clonotype. Its target is not known. Using its own MiXCR run on the 5' RACE reads, TCRdb lists one record per CDR3 protein. The sample shows roughly 180,000 distinct CDR3 sequences, roughly 10% of them seen only once. Study outcomes and limitations: With a CD8+ phenotype, disease-linked clones were relatively rare in peripheral blood. It appeared that ankylosing spondylitis blood was characterized by a TCR beta motif of fewer than ten highly homologous variants.

CDR1 is SGDLS and CDR2 is YYNGEE in the germline V gene. V was clipped by 4 bases and J by 4 bases, with 27 bases between them. The length of the CDR3 is 19 residues. The sequenced material came from blood, either unsorted or a sorted T cell fraction (not recorded which). The receptor was isolated from a female donor with ankylosing spondylitis or in good health (not recorded which). The chain combines TRBV9 with TRBJ2-1; D assignment may be TRBD1 or TRBD2 (5 bases each). The CDR3 DNA follows: TGTGCCAGCAGCTTCCCAAAGGAGATTGGGACCTCCATTTACAATGAGCAGTTCTTC. This encodes CASSFPKEIGTSIYNEQFF.